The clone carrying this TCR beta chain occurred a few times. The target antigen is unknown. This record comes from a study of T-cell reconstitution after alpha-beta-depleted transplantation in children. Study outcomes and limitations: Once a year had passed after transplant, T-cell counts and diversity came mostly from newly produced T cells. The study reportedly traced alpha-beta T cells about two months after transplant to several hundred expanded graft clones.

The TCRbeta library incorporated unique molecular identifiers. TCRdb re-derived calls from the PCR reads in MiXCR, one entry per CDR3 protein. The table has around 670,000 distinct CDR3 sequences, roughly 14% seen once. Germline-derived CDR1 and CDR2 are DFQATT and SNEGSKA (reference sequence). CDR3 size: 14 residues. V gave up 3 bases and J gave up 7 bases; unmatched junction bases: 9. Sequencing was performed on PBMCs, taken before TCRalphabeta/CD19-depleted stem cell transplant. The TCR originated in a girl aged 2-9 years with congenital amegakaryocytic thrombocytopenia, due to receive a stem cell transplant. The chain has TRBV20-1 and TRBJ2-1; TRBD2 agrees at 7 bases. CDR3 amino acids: CSASGRESRNEQFF. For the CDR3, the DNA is TGCAGTGCTAGTGGGCGGGAGTCCCGGAATGAGCAGTTCTTC.